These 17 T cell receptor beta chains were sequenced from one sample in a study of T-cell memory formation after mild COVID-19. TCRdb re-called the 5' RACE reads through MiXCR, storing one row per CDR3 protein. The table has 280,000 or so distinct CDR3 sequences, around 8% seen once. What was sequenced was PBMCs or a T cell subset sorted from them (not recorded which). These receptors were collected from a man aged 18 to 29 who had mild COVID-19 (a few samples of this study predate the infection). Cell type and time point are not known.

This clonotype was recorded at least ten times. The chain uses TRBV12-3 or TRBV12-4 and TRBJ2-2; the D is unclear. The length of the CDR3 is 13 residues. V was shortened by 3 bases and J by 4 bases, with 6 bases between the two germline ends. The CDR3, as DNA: TGTGCCAGCAGTTTCCGGGCCACCGGGGAGCTGTTTTTT. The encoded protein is CASSFRATGELFF.

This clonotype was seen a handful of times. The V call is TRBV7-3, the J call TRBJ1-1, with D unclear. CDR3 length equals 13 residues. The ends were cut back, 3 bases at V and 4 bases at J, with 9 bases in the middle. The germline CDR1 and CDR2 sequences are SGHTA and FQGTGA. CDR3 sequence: CASSLLTSTEAFF. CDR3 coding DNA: TGTGCCAGCAGCTTGCTGACAAGCACTGAAGCTTTCTTT. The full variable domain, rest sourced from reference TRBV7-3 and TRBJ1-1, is GAGVSQTPSNKVTEKGKYVELRCDPISGHTALYWYRQSLGQGPEFLIYFQGTGAADDSGLPNDRFFAVRPEGSVSTLKIQRTERGDSAVYLCASSLLTSTEAFFGQGTRLTVV.

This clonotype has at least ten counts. The CDR3 reads CASSSLTYEQFF. CDR3 DNA sequence: TGTGCCAGCTCATCTCTGACCTATGAGCAGTTCTTC. This rearrangement joins TRBV18 to TRBJ2-1; D is unresolved. Germline CDR1 reads KGHSH; CDR2 reads LQKENI. Trimming took off 5 bases at V and 8 bases at J, with 10 bases between the two ends. This CDR3 spans 12 amino acids.

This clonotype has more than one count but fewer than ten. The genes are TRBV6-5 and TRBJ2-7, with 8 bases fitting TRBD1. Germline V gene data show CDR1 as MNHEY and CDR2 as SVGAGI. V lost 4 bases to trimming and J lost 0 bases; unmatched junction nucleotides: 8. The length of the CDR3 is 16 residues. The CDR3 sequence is CASSSTGADHSYEQYF. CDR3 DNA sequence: TGTGCCAGCAGTTCGACAGGGGCGGACCACTCCTACGAGCAGTACTTC.

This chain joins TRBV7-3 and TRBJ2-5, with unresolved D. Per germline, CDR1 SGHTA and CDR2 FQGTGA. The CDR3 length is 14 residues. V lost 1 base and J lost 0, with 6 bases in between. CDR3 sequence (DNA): TGTGCCAGCAGCTTAAATCCAAACCAAGAGACCCAGTACTTC. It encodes CASSLNPNQETQYF.

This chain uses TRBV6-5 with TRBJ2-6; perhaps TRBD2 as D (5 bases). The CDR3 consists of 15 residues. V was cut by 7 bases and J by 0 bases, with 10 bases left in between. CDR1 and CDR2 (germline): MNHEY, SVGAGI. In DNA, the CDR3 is TGTGCCAGCAAGAGGGAGAGCTCTGGGGCCAACGTCCTGACTTTC. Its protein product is CASKRESSGANVLTF.

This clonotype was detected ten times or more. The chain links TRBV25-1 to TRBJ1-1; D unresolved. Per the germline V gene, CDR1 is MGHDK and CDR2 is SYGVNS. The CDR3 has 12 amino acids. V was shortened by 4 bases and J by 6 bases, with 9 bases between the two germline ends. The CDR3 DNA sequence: TGTGCCAGCAGTGCCACCTACTCTGAAGCTTTCTTT. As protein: CASSATYSEAFF.

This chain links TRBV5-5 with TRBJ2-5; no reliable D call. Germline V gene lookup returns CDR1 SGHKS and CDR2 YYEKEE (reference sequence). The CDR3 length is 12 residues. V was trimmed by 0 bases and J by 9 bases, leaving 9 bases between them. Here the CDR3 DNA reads TGTGCCAGCAGCTTGGGTCTCCAGGCCCAGTACTTC. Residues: CASSLGLQAQYF.

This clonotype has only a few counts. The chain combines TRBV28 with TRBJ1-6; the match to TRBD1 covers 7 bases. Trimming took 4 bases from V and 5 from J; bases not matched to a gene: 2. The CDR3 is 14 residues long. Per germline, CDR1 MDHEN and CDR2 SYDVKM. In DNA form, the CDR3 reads TGTGCCAGCAGTTCGGGACAGCATAATTCACCCCTCCACTTT. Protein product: CASSSGQHNSPLHF.

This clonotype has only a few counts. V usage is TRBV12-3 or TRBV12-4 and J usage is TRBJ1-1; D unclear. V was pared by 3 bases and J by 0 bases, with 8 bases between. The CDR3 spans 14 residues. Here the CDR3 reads CASSFGQLNTEAFF. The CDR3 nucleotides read TGTGCCAGCAGTTTCGGGCAGTTGAACACTGAAGCTTTCTTT.

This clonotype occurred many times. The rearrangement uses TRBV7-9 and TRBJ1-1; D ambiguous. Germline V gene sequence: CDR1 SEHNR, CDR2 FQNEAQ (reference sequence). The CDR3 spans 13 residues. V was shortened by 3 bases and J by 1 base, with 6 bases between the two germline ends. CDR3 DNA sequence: TGTGCCAGCAGCTTCGACGCGAACACTGAAGCTTTCTTT. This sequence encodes CASSFDANTEAFF.

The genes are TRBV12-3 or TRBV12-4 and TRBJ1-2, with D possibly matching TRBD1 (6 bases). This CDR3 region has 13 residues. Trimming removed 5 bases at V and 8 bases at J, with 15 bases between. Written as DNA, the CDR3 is TGTGCCAGCAGTCCCTTGACGGGGGCAGGCTACACCTTC. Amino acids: CASSPLTGAGYTF.

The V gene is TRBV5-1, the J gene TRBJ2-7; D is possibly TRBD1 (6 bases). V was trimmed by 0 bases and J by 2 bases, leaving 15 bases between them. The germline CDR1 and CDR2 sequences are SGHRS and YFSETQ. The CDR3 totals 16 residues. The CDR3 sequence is CASSLAPGQNTYEQYF. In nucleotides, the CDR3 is TGCGCCAGCAGCTTGGCCCCGGGACAAAACACCTACGAGCAGTACTTC.

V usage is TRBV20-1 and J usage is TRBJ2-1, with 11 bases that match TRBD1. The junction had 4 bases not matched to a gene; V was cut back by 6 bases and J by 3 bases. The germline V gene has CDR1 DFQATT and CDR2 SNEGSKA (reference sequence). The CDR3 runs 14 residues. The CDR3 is CSASGTGGYNEQFF. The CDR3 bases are TGCAGTGCCTCCGGGACAGGGGGCTACAATGAGCAGTTCTTC.

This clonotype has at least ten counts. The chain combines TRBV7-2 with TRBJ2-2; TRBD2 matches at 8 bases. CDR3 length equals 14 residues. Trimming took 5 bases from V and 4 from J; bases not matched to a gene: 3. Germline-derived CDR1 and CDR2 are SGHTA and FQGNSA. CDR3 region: CASSTGLVTGELFF. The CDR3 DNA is TGTGCCAGCAGCACGGGACTAGTCACCGGGGAGCTGTTTTTT.

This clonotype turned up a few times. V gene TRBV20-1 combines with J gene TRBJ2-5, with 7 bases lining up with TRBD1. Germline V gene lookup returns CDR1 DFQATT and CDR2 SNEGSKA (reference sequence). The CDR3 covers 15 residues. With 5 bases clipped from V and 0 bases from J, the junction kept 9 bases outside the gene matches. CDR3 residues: CSALNPGGNQETQYF. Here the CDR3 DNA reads TGCAGTGCTTTGAACCCAGGGGGTAACCAAGAGACCCAGTACTTC.

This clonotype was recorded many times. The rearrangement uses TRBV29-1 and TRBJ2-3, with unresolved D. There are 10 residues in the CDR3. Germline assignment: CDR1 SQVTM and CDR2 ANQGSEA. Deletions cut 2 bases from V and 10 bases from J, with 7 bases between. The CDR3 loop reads CSVESFAQYF. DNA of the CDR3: TGCAGCGTTGAAAGTTTTGCGCAGTATTTT.